This is a list of T cell receptor beta chains from one sample in a study of blood T cell repertoires in COVID-19. The assay was immunoSEQ multiplex PCR, and TCRdb's table has in-frame clones only and misses some. The profile covers roughly 100,000 clones, with around 73% appearing a single time and about 9.3% taken by the ten largest. The sequencing sample was made of peripheral blood. The receptors were sampled from a man in his 60s with active or convalescent COVID-19. Both conserved end residues are part of each CDR3. D genes are given only for firm matches. Size is omitted from some rows. Given values are once, few, many or a class for expanded clones.

size	V	D	J	DNA	CDR3
NA	TRBV19	NA	TRBJ2-2	TGTGCCAGTAGTAGAAGATGGGAGACCGGGGAGCTGTTTTTT	CASSRRWETGELFF
NA	TRBV2	TRBD1	TRBJ2-5	TGTGCCAGCAGTGAAGTTTCGACAGGGGAGGAGACCCAGTACTTC	CASSEVSTGEETQYF
NA	TRBV24-1	NA	TRBJ1-5	TGTGCCACCAGTGATTCTCCCCTTAATCAGCCCCAGCATTTT	CATSDSPLNQPQHF
NA	TRBV5-1	NA	TRBJ2-3	TGCGCCAGCAGCCCCCCGGACTACCCCACAGATACGCAGTATTTT	CASSPPDYPTDTQYF
NA	TRBV5-1	TRBD1	TRBJ1-1	TGCGCCAGCAGCCCCGATCTCGACAGGGATGAAGCTTTCTTT	CASSPDLDRDEAFF
NA	TRBV6-5	TRBD1	TRBJ1-1	TGTGCCAGCACCTGGACAGGTCTGAACACTGAAGCTTTCTTT	CASTWTGLNTEAFF
NA	TRBV30	TRBD1	TRBJ1-1	TGTGCCTGGAATCGACAGGGTGGTACTGAAGCTTTCTTT	CAWNRQGGTEAFF
NA	TRBV5-6	TRBD2	TRBJ2-2	TGTGCCAGCAGCTCGAGGGGACTAGCGAACACCGGGGAGCTGTTTTTT	CASSSRGLANTGELFF
NA	TRBV30	TRBD2	TRBJ2-2	TGTGCCTGGAGTGTCCGGAGCGGGAGAGGTATCGGGGAGCTGTTTTTT	CAWSVRSGRGIGELFF
NA	TRBV19	TRBD1	TRBJ1-2	TGTGCCAGTAGTAACACCGCCCGGGACAGGGCTGGCTACACCTTC	CASSNTARDRAGYTF
NA	TRBV5-4	NA	TRBJ1-5	TGTGCCTATGGGAGGGAAAATCAGCCCCAGCATTTT	CAYGRENQPQHF
NA	TRBV11-2	TRBD2	TRBJ2-5	TGTGCCAGCAGCATTCATAGCGGGAGGACTCAAGAGACCCAGTACTTC	CASSIHSGRTQETQYF
NA	TRBV30	NA	TRBJ2-3	TGTGCCTGGAGCCTAGATCGGGCAGATACGCAGTATTTT	CAWSLDRADTQYF
NA	TRBV6-2/TRBV6-3	TRBD1	TRBJ1-5	TGTGCCAGCAGCCCCGACAGGGGGCTCGATCAGCCCCAGCATTTT	CASSPDRGLDQPQHF
once	TRBV25-1	NA	TRBJ2-4	TGTGCCAGCCTAGGCGGGATGAAAAACATTCAGTACTTC	CASLGGMKNIQYF
NA	TRBV4-1	TRBD1	TRBJ2-5	TGCGCCAGCAGCCATCCGCCTGGACAGGGCGGAAAAGAGACCCAGTACTTC	CASSHPPGQGGKETQYF
NA	TRBV21-1	NA	TRBJ2-1	TGTGCCAGCAGCAAATTAGGAACTATATGCGAGCAGTTCTTC	CASSKLGTICEQFF
NA	TRBV2	NA	TRBJ2-2	TGTGCCAGCAGTGGGAGGCGAGGGACCGGGGAGCTGTTTTTT	CASSGRRGTGELFF
NA	TRBV5-1	TRBD1	TRBJ1-1	TGCGCCAGCAGCCCCGGGACAGGGGGAACTGAAGCTTTCTTT	CASSPGTGGTEAFF
NA	TRBV7-3	TRBD1	TRBJ2-1	TGTGCCAGCAGCTTAAATCCGGACAGGGGAGGCTACAATGAGCAGTTCTTC	CASSLNPDRGGYNEQFF
NA	TRBV2	NA	TRBJ1-1	TGTGCCAGCAGTGGAGTACGCCCGGACACTGAAGCTTTCTTT	CASSGVRPDTEAFF
few	TRBV19	TRBD1	TRBJ1-2	TGTGCCAGTAGTACCGGGACAGCTTATGGCTACACCTTC	CASSTGTAYGYTF
NA	TRBV5-1	TRBD1	TRBJ2-6	TGCGCCAGCTTCGGGACAGGGTCCGGGTTATCTGGGGCCAACGTCCTGACTTTC	CASFGTGSGLSGANVLTF
NA	TRBV14	NA	TRBJ2-7	TGTGCCAGCAGCCGAGCGGACGTTGGCCTGGAGCAGTACTTC	CASSRADVGLEQYF
few	TRBV10-3	TRBD2	TRBJ2-7	TGTGCCATCAGTGAGTCTGGATTCCGGAGCGGGGGCTCCTACGAGCAGTACTTC	CAISESGFRSGGSYEQYF
NA	TRBV29-1	TRBD2	TRBJ2-5	TGCAGCGTTGATGGGGCTCGGGGGGGGGAGACCCAGTACTTC	CSVDGARGGETQYF
NA	TRBV6-6	TRBD1	TRBJ1-5	TGTGGCACCCGCCGACAGGGGGCAGACAATCAGCCCCAGCATTTT	CGTRRQGADNQPQHF
once	TRBV6-5	NA	TRBJ2-3	TGTGCCAGCAGTTCTCCCGGCACAGATACGCAGTATTTT	CASSSPGTDTQYF
few	TRBV9	NA	TRBJ1-1	TGTGCCAGCAGCGTAAGGAGTTGGGACACTGAAGCTTTCTTT	CASSVRSWDTEAFF
NA	TRBV4-2	TRBD2	TRBJ2-5	TGTGCCAGCAGCCAGGTAGCGGGAGCTATGGAGACCCAGTACTTC	CASSQVAGAMETQYF
NA	TRBV19	TRBD2	TRBJ2-7	TGTGCCAGTAGCCTAGCGGGACTCTCCTACGAGCAGTACTTC	CASSLAGLSYEQYF